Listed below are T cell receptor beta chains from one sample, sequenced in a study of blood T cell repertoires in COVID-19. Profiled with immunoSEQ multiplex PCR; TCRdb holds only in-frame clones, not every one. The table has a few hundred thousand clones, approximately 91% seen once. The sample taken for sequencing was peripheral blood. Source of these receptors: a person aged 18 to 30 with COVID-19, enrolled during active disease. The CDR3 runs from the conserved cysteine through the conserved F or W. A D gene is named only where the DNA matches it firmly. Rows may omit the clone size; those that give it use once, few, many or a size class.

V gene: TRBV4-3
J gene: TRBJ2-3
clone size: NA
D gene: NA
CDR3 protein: CASSQDETGTTSTDTQYF
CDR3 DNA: TGCGCCAGCAGCCAAGATGAGACCGGGACAACTAGCACAGATACGCAGTATTTT

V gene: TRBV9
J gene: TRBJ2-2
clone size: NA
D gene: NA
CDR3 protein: CASSVAPGVTGELFF
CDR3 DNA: TGTGCCAGCAGCGTAGCTCCAGGGGTCACCGGGGAGCTGTTTTTT

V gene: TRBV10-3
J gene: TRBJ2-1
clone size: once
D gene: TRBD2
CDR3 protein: CAISEPPSGRYNEQFF
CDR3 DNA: TGTGCCATCAGTGAGCCGCCTAGCGGGAGGTACAATGAGCAGTTCTTC

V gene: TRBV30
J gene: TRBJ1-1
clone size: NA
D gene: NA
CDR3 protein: CAWSSGGRVAEAFF
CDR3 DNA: TGTGCCTGGAGCTCGGGGGGGCGCGTTGCTGAAGCTTTCTTT

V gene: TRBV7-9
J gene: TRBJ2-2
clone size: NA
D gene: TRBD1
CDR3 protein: CASSSGTGVSGELFF
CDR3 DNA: TGTGCCAGCAGCTCCGGGACAGGAGTCTCCGGGGAGCTGTTTTTT

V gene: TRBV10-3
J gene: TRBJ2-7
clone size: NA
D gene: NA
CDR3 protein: CAISDPGQLSYEQYF
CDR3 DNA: TGTGCCATCAGTGACCCGGGACAACTTTCCTACGAGCAGTACTTC

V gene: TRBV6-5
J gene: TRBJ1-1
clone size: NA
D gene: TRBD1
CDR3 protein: CASSYTGQGKATEAFF
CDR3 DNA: TGTGCCAGCAGTTACACTGGACAGGGGAAAGCGACTGAAGCTTTCTTT

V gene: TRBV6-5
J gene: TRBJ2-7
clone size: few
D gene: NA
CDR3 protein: CASRKQAPSSYEQYF
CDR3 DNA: TGTGCCAGCAGGAAACAGGCCCCGAGCTCCTACGAGCAGTACTTC

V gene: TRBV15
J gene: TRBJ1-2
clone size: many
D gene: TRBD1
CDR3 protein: CATSRDSDGTGGGYTF
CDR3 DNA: TGTGCCACCAGCAGAGATAGCGACGGGACAGGGGGCGGCTACACCTTC

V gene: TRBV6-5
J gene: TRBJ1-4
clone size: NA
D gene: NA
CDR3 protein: CASRRLTGEKLFF
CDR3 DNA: TGTGCCAGCAGAAGACTCACCGGCGAAAAACTGTTTTTT

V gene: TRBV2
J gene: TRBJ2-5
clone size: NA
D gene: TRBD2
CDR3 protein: CASSDSGLAGDLTQETQYF
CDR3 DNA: TGTGCCAGCAGTGATTCTGGACTAGCGGGAGACCTGACACAAGAGACCCAGTACTTC

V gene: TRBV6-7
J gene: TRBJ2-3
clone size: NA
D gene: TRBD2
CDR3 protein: CASSYPGGDRTDTQYF
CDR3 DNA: TGTGCCAGCAGTTACCCGGGGGGGGACCGCACAGATACGCAGTATTTT